The subject of this entry is one TCR beta chain. Its antigen is undetermined. Exclusion of a patient followed from autoimmune disease history or systemic immunosuppression. With baseline, cycle 4 day 1, and cycle 7 day 1 as timepoints, blood was sampled. The data derive from a study of OX40 agonist ivuxolimab in advanced cancers. About the research overall: Previous treatment with anti-PD-1, anti-PD-L1 or anti-CTLA-4 therapy was allowed; 30% to 50% had received some. Findings of the study overall: Researchers did not determine the expanded peripheral T cells' antigen specificity.

Unmatched junction bases numbered 8, after V lost 0 bases and J lost 7 bases. The germline V gene has CDR1 LGHNA and CDR2 YSLEER. The CDR3 is 15 residues long. TCRdb keeps only in-frame clones here, not all; method: immunoSEQ multiplex PCR. The sample has roughly 76,000 clones; around 90% are singletons. Specimen: CD4+ or CD8+ T cells sorted from blood, collected in a trial of the OX40 agonist ivuxolimab. The receptor comes from an adult with an advanced solid tumor such as melanoma, head and neck, liver or kidney cancer. V is TRBV4-3 and J is TRBJ2-7; 8 nucleotides agree with TRBD1. CDR3 protein: CASSQEISGGNEQYF. The CDR3, as DNA: TGCGCCAGCAGCCAAGAGATTTCAGGGGGCAATGAGCAGTACTTC.